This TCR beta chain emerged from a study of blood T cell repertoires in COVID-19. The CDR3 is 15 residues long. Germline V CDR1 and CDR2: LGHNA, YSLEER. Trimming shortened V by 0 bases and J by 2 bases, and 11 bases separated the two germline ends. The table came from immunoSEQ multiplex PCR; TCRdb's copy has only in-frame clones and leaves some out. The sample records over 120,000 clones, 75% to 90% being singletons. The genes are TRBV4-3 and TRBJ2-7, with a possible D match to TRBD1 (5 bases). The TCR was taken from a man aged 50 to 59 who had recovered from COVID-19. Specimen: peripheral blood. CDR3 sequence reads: CASSQESKGPYEQYF. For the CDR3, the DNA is TGCGCCAGCAGCCAAGAATCGAAGGGGCCCTACGAGCAGTACTTC.